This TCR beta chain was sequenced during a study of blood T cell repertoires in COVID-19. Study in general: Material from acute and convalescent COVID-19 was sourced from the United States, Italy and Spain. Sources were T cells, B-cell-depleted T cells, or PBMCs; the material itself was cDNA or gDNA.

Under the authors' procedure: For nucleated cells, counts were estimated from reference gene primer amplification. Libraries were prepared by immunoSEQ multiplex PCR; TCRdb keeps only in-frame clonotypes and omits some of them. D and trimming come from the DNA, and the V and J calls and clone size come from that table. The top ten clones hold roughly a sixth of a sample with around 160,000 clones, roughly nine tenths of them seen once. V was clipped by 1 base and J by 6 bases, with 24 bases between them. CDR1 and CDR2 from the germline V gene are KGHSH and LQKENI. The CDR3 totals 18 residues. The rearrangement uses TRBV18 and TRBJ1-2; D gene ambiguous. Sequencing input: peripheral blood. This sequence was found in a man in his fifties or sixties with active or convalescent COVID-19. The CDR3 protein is CASSPRASREMWDDGYTF. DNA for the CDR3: TGTGCCAGCTCACCACGAGCTTCCCGGGAAATGTGGGATGATGGCTACACCTTC.